A single sample is the source of the 14 T cell receptor beta chains below, sequenced in a study of T cell repertoires in cytomegalovirus infection. TCRdb passed the reads through MiXCR, listing each CDR3 protein once. The repertoire holds about 320,000 distinct CDR3 sequences, with 9% to 9.5% as singletons. Sequences were obtained from PBMCs. The source is a human donor in good health (CMV status not recorded). Some clones in this sample may be carry-over from other donors' samples.

In its sample, this clonotype was seen a few times. This chain links TRBV4-2 with TRBJ2-3; the D gene is possibly TRBD2 (7 bases). V was pared by 1 base and J by 2 bases, with 10 bases between. This CDR3 is built from 15 residues. Looked up from germline, CDR1 is LGHNA and CDR2 is YNFKEQ. In DNA, the CDR3 is TGTGCCAGCAGCCAAGTGCGGGGGCTCACAGATACGCAGTATTTT. It codes for CASSQVRGLTDTQYF.

The chain recombines TRBV6-2 or TRBV6-3 with TRBJ2-2; tentative D call: TRBD2 (6 bases). CDR3 size: 14 residues. V was cut by 6 bases and J by 4 bases, with 12 bases left in between. Germline lookup yields CDR1 MNHEY and CDR2 SVGEGT. This CDR3 is CASSLVTSTGELFF. Here the CDR3 DNA reads TGTGCCAGCAGCTTGGTGACTAGCACCGGGGAGCTGTTTTTT.

The CDR3 here is CASSEVGGTEAFF. The CDR3 bases are TGTGCCAGCAGTGAAGTGGGGGGCACTGAAGCTTTCTTT. The rearrangement uses TRBV6-1 and TRBJ1-1; maybe TRBD1 (5 bases). V shed 1 base and J shed 4 bases, with 7 bases lying between them. The germline V gene has CDR1 MNHNS and CDR2 SASEGT. CDR3 size: 13 residues.

The V gene is TRBV20-1, the J gene TRBJ2-2, with 7 nucleotides matching TRBD2. J gave up 0 bases and V 3 bases, and 7 bases lay outside the gene matches. CDR1 and CDR2 from the germline V gene are DFQATT and SNEGSKA (reference sequence). The CDR3 totals 16 residues. In nucleotides, the CDR3 is TGCAGTGCTAGTAGGGCTAGCGGTGCGAACACCGGGGAGCTGTTTTTT. This gives the protein CSASRASGANTGELFF.

This clonotype was seen ten or more times. The gene calls are TRBV7-3 and TRBJ2-3; D is possibly TRBD2 (5 bases). Germline V gene sequence: CDR1 SGHTA, CDR2 FQGTGA. V lost 1 base to trimming and J lost 0 bases, with 8 bases between them. This CDR3 region has 15 residues. The CDR3 here is CASSLRTPSTDTQYF. CDR3 bases: TGTGCCAGCAGCTTAAGGACTCCTAGCACAGATACGCAGTATTTT.

This chain links TRBV28 with TRBJ2-1; D ambiguous. This CDR3 region has 17 residues. V was clipped by 5 bases and J by 7 bases, with 24 bases between them. Looked up from germline, CDR1 is MDHEN and CDR2 is SYDVKM. Written as DNA, the CDR3 is TGTGCCAGCAGTCCCGCCCCCTCGCGCGGAGCTAGGAATGAGCAGTTCTTC. Amino acids: CASSPAPSRGARNEQFF.

This clonotype was seen repeatedly, ten times or more. The CDR3 coding sequence is TGTGCCATCAGTGAGTCACAGACAGGTATGAACACTGAAGCTTTCTTT. This encodes CAISESQTGMNTEAFF. The chain uses TRBV10-3 and TRBJ1-1, with D possibly being TRBD1 (6 bases). Per germline, CDR1 ENHRY and CDR2 SYGVKD. V lost 0 bases and J lost 0, with 11 bases in between. The CDR3 has 16 residues.

This clonotype was observed many times. V and J are TRBV28 and TRBJ1-1, with 8 bases matching TRBD1. Germline assignment: CDR1 MDHEN and CDR2 SYDVKM. The CDR3 sequence is 18 residues long. V shed 5 bases, J shed 5 bases, and the junction held 19 bases outside the gene matches. The CDR3 DNA reads as TGTGCCAGCAGTCTCCCGCTAACCCAAGGACAGGGTAGAACTGAAGCTTTCTTT. It is translated as CASSLPLTQGQGRTEAFF.

This clonotype was observed many times. The chain combines TRBV7-2 with TRBJ1-5; D possibly corresponds to TRBD1 (6 bases). The CDR3 runs to 14 residues. Germline V gives CDR1 SGHTA, CDR2 FQGNSA. V lost 3 bases, J lost 2 bases, and 8 bases lay in between. The DNA of the CDR3 is TGTGCCAGCAGCTTCCCAGGGGGCAATCAGCCCCAGCATTTT. Protein: CASSFPGGNQPQHF. The whole variable domain, remainder taken from reference TRBV7-2 and TRBJ1-5, is GAGVSQSPSNKVTEKGKDVELRCDPISGHTALYWYRQSLGQGLEFLIYFQGNSAPDKSGLPSDRFSAERTGGSVSTLTIQRTQQEDSAVYLCASSFPGGNQPQHFGDGTRLSIL.

The chain links TRBV12-3 or TRBV12-4 to TRBJ2-3, with D perhaps TRBD1 or TRBD2 (5 bases each). The CDR3 runs to 13 residues. V lost 2 bases, J lost 15 bases, and 18 bases lay in between. The CDR3 sequence is CASSLSGAGMQYF. The DNA for the CDR3 is TGTGCCAGCAGTTTATCTGGGGCCGGGATGCAATATTTT.

This clonotype was counted many times. The V gene is TRBV20-1, the J gene TRBJ2-1, with 11 nucleotides matching TRBD2. Germline loops: CDR1 DFQATT, CDR2 SNEGSKA (reference sequence). The length of the CDR3 is 15 residues. V lost 0 bases and J lost 9; bases outside the gene matches: 7. CDR3 DNA: TGCAGTGCTAGAGACCCGACTAGCGGGGTGGGTGAGCAGTTCTTC. This sequence encodes CSARDPTSGVGEQFF.

The chain employs TRBV12-5 and TRBJ2-5, with 10 bases lining up with TRBD2. This CDR3 is built from 18 residues. J lost 0 bases, V lost 7 bases, and 14 bases had no gene match. Looked up from germline, CDR1 is LGHNT and CDR2 is FRNRAP. CDR3 DNA: TGTGCTAGTGCCCCGGGCCTAAGTCTAGCGGGGGACCAAGAGACCCAGTACTTC. It is translated as CASAPGLSLAGDQETQYF.

This clonotype was seen at least ten times. The chain is built from TRBV7-2 and TRBJ2-3, with TRBD1 identical over 8 bases. This CDR3 has 18 residues. J gave up 0 bases and V 3 bases, and 11 bases lay outside the gene matches. Germline CDR1 SGHTA, CDR2 FQGNSA. The CDR3 coding sequence is TGTGCCAGCAGCTTTCGGCACTGGACAGGGACTAGCACAGATACGCAGTATTTT. Encoded protein: CASSFRHWTGTSTDTQYF.

The chain joins TRBV12-3 or TRBV12-4 to TRBJ1-5, with D unclear. Trimming took 6 bases from V and 4 from J, leaving 10 bases between them. There are 13 residues in the CDR3. The CDR3 DNA reads TGTGCCAGCAGCCAGACTGGGAATCAGCCCCAGCATTTT. Translating gives CASSQTGNQPQHF.